A selection of T cell receptor beta chains follows, all from one sample in a study of control samples from healthy donors and cancer patients. Assay used: immunoSEQ multiplex PCR; TCRdb lists only in-frame clones, some missing. The profile shows about 76,000 clones, roughly 90% of them singletons. The sequenced sample consisted of PBMCs. The origin of the receptors is a woman in her fifties or sixties with colorectal cancer. Each CDR3 is given with its conserved first and last residue. D genes are given only for firm matches. Not all rows give a size; the values are once, few, many and, for expanded clones, a class.

j_gene,d_gene,v_gene,abundance,CDR3aa,CDR3nt
TRBJ2-3,NA,TRBV2,NA,CASSDWQDKTQYF,TGTGCCAGCAGTGATTGGCAGGATAAGACGCAGTATTTT
TRBJ1-2,TRBD1,TRBV24-1,once,CATSGDRGEGYTF,TGTGCCACCAGTGGAGACAGGGGAGAGGGCTACACCTTC
TRBJ2-6,NA,TRBV6-1,NA,CASSERGGGGLPGANVLTF,TGTGCCAGCAGTGAGCGAGGAGGGGGCGGTCTCCCTGGGGCCAACGTCCTGACTTTC
TRBJ1-4,TRBD1,TRBV5-6,NA,CASSLGTGYEKLFF,TGTGCCAGCAGCTTGGGGACAGGGTATGAAAAACTGTTTTTT
TRBJ1-2,TRBD1,TRBV2,NA,CASRRGDRGNYGYTF,TGTGCCAGCAGGAGGGGGGACAGGGGGAACTATGGCTACACCTTC
TRBJ1-1,NA,TRBV30,NA,CAWIENTEAFF,TGTGCCTGGATTGAGAACACTGAAGCTTTCTTT
TRBJ2-3,NA,TRBV25-1,NA,CASSELGNFDTDTQYF,TGTGCCAGCAGTGAATTAGGCAATTTTGACACAGATACGCAGTATTTT
TRBJ2-2,NA,TRBV5-1,NA,CASSLTGTTNTGELFF,TGCGCCAGCAGCCTAACCGGGACAACAAACACCGGGGAGCTGTTTTTT
TRBJ2-2,NA,TRBV19,NA,CASSITGYTGELFF,TGTGCCAGTAGTATTACAGGGTACACCGGGGAGCTGTTTTTT
TRBJ1-4,TRBD1,TRBV28,NA,CASSLFGRTGHEKLFF,TGTGCCAGCAGTTTATTCGGCCGGACAGGTCATGAAAAACTGTTTTTT
TRBJ2-1,NA,TRBV5-6,NA,CASSSFSRNEQFF,TGTGCCAGCAGCTCTTTTTCGAGGAATGAGCAGTTCTTC
TRBJ2-3,TRBD1,TRBV6-5,once,CASSYGTGDTQYF,TGTGCCAGCAGTTACGGGACAGGAGATACGCAGTATTTT
TRBJ1-6,NA,TRBV6-5,NA,CASSQQVPPLHF,TGTGCCAGCAGCCAACAAGTTCCGCCCCTCCACTTT
TRBJ2-3,NA,TRBV10-1,NA,CASSGADTQYF,TGCGCCTCATCGGGGGCAGATACGCAGTATTTT